This T cell receptor beta chain stems from a study of identical twins. Findings of the study overall: The study found weaker excess twin sharing in beta out-of-frame sequences. While abundant cord blood beta clonotypes carried fewer insertions, memory repertoires showed no such pattern. Without tracking the same donors, conclusions rested on cross-sectional statistical analysis.

About this clonotype itself: The antigen remains unidentified.

TCRdb reanalysed the 5' RACE reads using MiXCR and keeps one entry per CDR3 protein. The repertoire holds roughly 710,000 distinct CDR3 sequences, with around 5.7% as singletons. From germline, CDR1 is DFQATT and CDR2 SNEGSKA (reference sequence). The CDR3 length is 15 residues. V lost 0 bases to trimming and J lost 8 bases, with 17 bases between them. The source of this sequence is a man between 18 and 29 years old in good health. The chain recombines TRBV20-1 with TRBJ2-1; D may be TRBD1 (7 bases). Sample: naive T cells sorted from blood. CDR3 sequence reads: CSAREAQGWGDEQFF. The CDR3 region has the DNA TGCAGTGCTAGAGAGGCACAGGGGTGGGGGGATGAGCAGTTCTTC.